The 7 T cell receptor beta chains in this list originate from one sample, sequenced in a study of low-dose radiotherapy and immunotherapy resistance in tumors. The time point here: after trial treatment. Treatment noted: LDRT plus nivolumab, ipilimumab, low-dose cyclophosphamide and aspirin (RACIN trial). Priming of first-strand cDNA relied on TRAV- and TRBV-specific primers (covering alpha and beta chains). TCR amplification involved 20 to 25 PCR cycles with a constant-region primer and V-primer adapter. Each CDR3 protein gets one entry after TCRdb re-called the reads with MiXCR. The sample includes tens of thousands of distinct CDR3 sequences, roughly 20% of them seen just once. The specimen was PBMCs, collected after low-dose radiotherapy plus immunotherapy. These receptors all come from a female donor with ovarian cancer.

This clonotype was seen at least ten times. This chain links TRBV6-2 or TRBV6-3 with TRBJ2-3; D is tentatively TRBD1 or TRBD2 (6 bases each). Deletions cut 0 bases from V and 0 bases from J, with 10 bases between. The germline V gene has CDR1 MNHEY and CDR2 SVGEGT. This CDR3 is built from 16 residues. This CDR3 reads CASSYSGGSSTDTQYF. CDR3 nucleotide sequence: TGTGCCAGCAGTTACTCAGGGGGGTCTAGCACAGATACGCAGTATTTT.

Many counts were recorded for this clonotype. This chain links TRBV27 with TRBJ2-2, with 8 bases aligning to TRBD2. Germline V gives CDR1 MNHEY, CDR2 SMNVEV (reference sequence). J lost 6 bases, V lost 3 bases, and 6 bases had no gene match. This CDR3 is 15 amino acids long. CDR3 DNA sequence: TGTGCCAGCAGTTTTAGGACTAGCCGCGCCGGGGAGCTGTTTTTT. It specifies CASSFRTSRAGELFF.

Concerning this clonotype: A single base separates this from a much larger clone, so it may be a read error. The chain has TRBV27 and TRBJ2-4; 9 nucleotides align to TRBD2. V was clipped by 4 bases and J by 13 bases; unmatched bases: 14. The germline V gene encodes CDR1 MNHEY and CDR2 SMNVEV (reference sequence). CDR3 length: 15 amino acids. This CDR3 reads CASSSTSGSYNEQYF. The CDR3 region has the DNA TGTGCCAGCAGTTCGACTAGCGGATCCTACAATGAGCAGTACTTC.

This clonotype was recorded at least ten times. The chain is built from TRBV5-1 and TRBJ2-5, with D perhaps TRBD1 or TRBD2 (6 bases each). Deletions cut 0 bases from V and 5 bases from J, with 14 bases between. CDR3 size: 15 residues. The germline gives CDR1 SGHRS, CDR2 YFSETQ. The CDR3 DNA is TGCGCCAGCAGCTTGGATGTGGGGGGCCGGGAGACCCAGTACTTC. This codes for CASSLDVGGRETQYF.

This clonotype was found a few times. This chain links TRBV9 with TRBJ1-3, with 7 bases identical to TRBD1. The V segment lost 3 bases and the J segment 1 base; nucleotides outside the gene matches: 7. The CDR3 spans 16 residues. CDR1 and CDR2 (germline): SGDLS, YYNGEE. CDR3 loop: CASSEGTTGSGNTIYF. The CDR3, as DNA: TGTGCCAGCAGCGAGGGGACGACAGGGTCTGGAAACACCATATATTTT. Full variable domain (missing parts from reference TRBV9 and TRBJ1-3): DSGVTQTPKHLITATGQRVTLRCSPRSGDLSVYWYQQSLDQGLQFLIQYYNGEERAKGNILERFSAQQFPDLHSELNLSSLELGDSALYFCASSEGTTGSGNTIYFGEGSWLTVV.

This clonotype was picked up many times. The CDR3 bases are TGTGCCAGCAGCCTAGGGACTAGCGGGAGGGGTTCCTACGAGCAGTACTTC. It specifies CASSLGTSGRGSYEQYF. This chain links TRBV6-6 with TRBJ2-7, with 16 bases identical to TRBD2. V shed 6 bases and J 1 base; nucleotides not matched to a gene: 6. Per germline, CDR1 MNHNY and CDR2 SVGAGI (reference sequence). This CDR3 has 17 amino acids.

As to this clonotype: The likely explanation is a read error, given a far larger clone one base away. The chain combines TRBV6-5 with TRBJ2-1, with a weak D call TRBD2 (5 bases). CDR3 length equals 14 residues. Germline lookup yields CDR1 MNHEY and CDR2 SVGAGI. V lost 5 bases, J lost 10 bases, and 18 bases lay in between. DNA for the CDR3: TGTGCCAGCAGTGTCGCAGCGGAAACCTACGAGCAGTTCTTC. Translated, it gives CASSVAAETYEQFF.